This entry lists 11 T cell receptor beta chains sequenced from one sample in a study of T-cell reconstitution after alpha-beta-depleted transplantation in children. It was with unique molecular identifiers that the TCRbeta library was prepared. TCRdb used MiXCR to reprocess the PCR reads, holding one entry per CDR3 protein. Among 490,000 or so distinct CDR3 sequences, around an eighth were seen once, and the ten largest hold about 5.6%. The material was PBMCs from the stem cell graft donor, obtained from the stem cell graft. These receptors were obtained from a human donor who donated a stem cell graft to a child with combined immunodeficiency.

This clonotype was counted only a few times. The CDR3: CASSFSGGSDTQYF. CDR3 in DNA: TGTGCCAGCAGTTTCAGTGGGGGCAGCGATACGCAGTATTTT. This chain uses TRBV12-3 or TRBV12-4 with TRBJ2-3, with D perhaps TRBD1 (6 bases). The CDR3 extends over 14 amino acids. V was pared by 3 bases and J by 6 bases, with 13 bases between.

In this sample, this clonotype turned up many times. The chain recombines TRBV25-1 with TRBJ1-2; D is uncertain. Between the trimmed V and J ends, which lost 4 bases and 5 bases, there was a span of 5 bases. The CDR3 contains 11 residues. Germline V gene sequence: CDR1 MGHDK, CDR2 SYGVNS. CDR3 nucleotides: TGTGCCAGCAGTGCGGGATATGGCTACACCTTC. Its translation is CASSAGYGYTF.

Ten or more counts support this clonotype. This chain links TRBV6-5 with TRBJ1-2, with 7 nucleotides matching TRBD1. The CDR3 runs to 13 residues. The V gene's germline CDR1 is MNHEY and CDR2 SVGAGI. V shed 3 bases and J 5 bases; nucleotides not matched to a gene: 3. CDR3 region: CASSYLQGYGYTF. The CDR3 DNA sequence: TGTGCCAGCAGTTATTTACAGGGGTATGGCTACACCTTC.

J is TRBJ2-2 and V is TRBV29-1; 8 positions agree with TRBD2. The germline CDR1 and CDR2 sequences are SQVTM and ANQGSEA. This CDR3 has 15 residues. J was trimmed by 7 bases and V by 4 bases; bases with no gene match: 11. The CDR3: CSVGSRRGGFGELFF. CDR3 bases: TGCAGCGTTGGGTCACGTCGGGGGGGGTTCGGGGAGCTGTTTTTT.

The chain uses TRBV30 and TRBJ1-2; D is undetermined. The V end lost 1 base, the J end lost 1 base, and 7 bases lay between the germline ends. CDR1 is GTSNPN, CDR2 SVGIG, per germline (reference sequence). The CDR3 consists of 13 residues. CDR3 DNA sequence: TGTGCCTGGAGTGGCAGCAGTAACTATGGCTACACCTTC. Protein: CAWSGSSNYGYTF.

This clonotype was recorded a few times. The chain links TRBV29-1 to TRBJ1-1; no clear D gene. The V gene's germline CDR1 is SQVTM and CDR2 ANQGSEA. The CDR3 has 14 amino acids. V was shortened by 7 bases and J by 3 bases, with 18 bases between the two germline ends. CDR3 DNA: TGCAGCGCCCTCCCCCGGAGGGAGTACACTGAAGCTTTCTTT. It codes for CSALPRREYTEAFF. Looking up the rest from reference TRBV29-1 and TRBJ1-1 gives the full variable domain: SAVISQKPSRDICQRGTSLTIQCQVDSQVTMMFWYRQQPGQSLTLIATANQGSEATYESGFVIDKFPISRPNLTFSTLTVSNMSPEDSSIYLCSALPRREYTEAFFGQGTRLTVV.

The chain has TRBV4-3 and TRBJ2-7; TRBD2 aligns across 7 bases. V was clipped by 2 bases and J by 3 bases; unmatched bases: 4. Looked up from germline, CDR1 is LGHNA and CDR2 is YSLEER. This CDR3 has 14 amino acids. CDR3 DNA sequence: TGCGCCAGCAGCCAACAGCGGGGTCACTACGAGCAGTACTTC. It yields the protein CASSQQRGHYEQYF.

At least ten counts were recorded for this clonotype. V is TRBV12-3 or TRBV12-4 and J is TRBJ2-1; D is unclear. Trimming removed 3 bases from V and 8 bases from J, with 5 bases in between. This CDR3 comprises 11 residues. The CDR3: CASSFLHEQFF. CDR3 nucleotide sequence: TGTGCCAGCAGTTTTTTACATGAGCAGTTCTTC.

This chain joins TRBV6-4 and TRBJ2-3; 10 positions match TRBD1. V lost 0 bases and J lost 8; bases outside the gene matches: 8. There are 16 residues in the CDR3. The germline V gene encodes CDR1 MRHNA and CDR2 SNTAGT. CDR3 in DNA: TGTGCCAGCAGTGACTCAAGGCGACAGGGGGCTGCTACGCAGTATTTT. Its translation is CASSDSRRQGAATQYF.

This clonotype was detected a few times. V and J are TRBV7-3 and TRBJ2-7, with D possibly being TRBD1 (6 bases). The CDR3 loop spans 15 amino acids. The V end was cut by 3 bases, the J end by 2 bases, with 14 bases between. Looked up from germline, CDR1 is SGHTA and CDR2 is FQGTGA. The CDR3 nucleotides are TGTGCCAGCAGCTTGGGGCAGGGGCGGGCCTACGAGCAGTACTTC. Encoded protein: CASSLGQGRAYEQYF. Full variable domain (missing parts from reference TRBV7-3 and TRBJ2-7): GAGVSQTPSNKVTEKGKYVELRCDPISGHTALYWYRQSLGQGPEFLIYFQGTGAADDSGLPNDRFFAVRPEGSVSTLKIQRTERGDSAVYLCASSLGQGRAYEQYFGPGTRLTVT.

There are a few counts of this clonotype. V and J are TRBV12-3 or TRBV12-4 and TRBJ2-5; 7 bases match TRBD1. The J segment lost 5 bases and the V segment lost 3 bases, leaving 9 bases of the junction unmatched. There are 15 residues in the CDR3. DNA of the CDR3: TGTGCCAGCAGTTTCGCCCGACAGGGAAGGGAGACCCAGTACTTC. Protein sequence: CASSFARQGRETQYF.